Below are 3 T cell receptor beta chains sequenced from a single sample in a study of shared clonotypes between healthy human individuals (dated by TCRdb to the early 2020s). CD8 naive samples were obtained by positive selection for CCR7 among CD45RO-negative cells, yielding a CD45RA+CCR7+ population from which TemRA cells were excluded. Library prep was done by the immunoSEQ multiplex PCR assay. TCRdb retrieved this table from immuneACCESS and kept in-frame rearrangements only. Not all clones are present; in checked studies, unresolved V genes account for under half, and no reason is known for the remainder. The sample has 2 million to 2.5 million clones on record, about 95% of them singletons. Around 1.1% of the sample is in the top ten clones. Material: naive CD8+ T cells sorted from blood. The sample's cell subset or site label, in plain terms: CD45RA+CCR7+. The source is a man in his late teens or twenties in good health.

This sequence joins TRBV2 and TRBJ1-4, with D uncertain. V gave up 8 bases and J gave up 1 base, with 14 bases separating them. CDR3 length equals 15 residues. CDR1 and CDR2 (germline): SNHLY, FYNNEI. CDR3 amino acids: CASRFEGLTNEKLFF. DNA of the CDR3: TGTGCCAGCCGGTTCGAGGGTTTAACTAATGAAAAACTGTTTTTT.

Here the CDR3 DNA reads TGTGCCAGCAGTGGCCCCTTGATGAACACTGAAGCTTTCTTT. This encodes CASSGPLMNTEAFF. The chain uses TRBV25-1 and TRBJ1-1; D gene uncertain. Germline CDR1 reads MGHDK; CDR2 reads SYGVNS. CDR3 size: 14 residues. Trimming shortened V by 4 bases and J by 0 bases, and 9 bases separated the two germline ends. The variable domain in full, with the rest retrieved from reference TRBV25-1 and TRBJ1-1, is EADIYQTPRYLVIGTGKKITLECSQTMGHDKMYWYQQDPGMELHLIHYSYGVNSTEKGDLSSESTVSRIRTEHFPLTLESARPSHTSQYLCASSGPLMNTEAFFGQGTRLTVV.

The genes are TRBV19 and TRBJ2-1; 12 nucleotides agree with TRBD2. The CDR3 loop spans 17 amino acids. The V segment lost 4 bases and the J segment 8 bases; nucleotides outside the gene matches: 12. Germline CDR1 reads LNHDA; CDR2 reads SQIVND (reference sequence). CDR3 protein: CASSTILAGGPDDEQFF. The CDR3 DNA sequence: TGTGCCAGTAGTACAATCCTAGCGGGGGGGCCGGACGATGAGCAGTTCTTC. Full variable domain (missing parts from reference TRBV19 and TRBJ2-1): DGGITQSPKYLFRKEGQNVTLSCEQNLNHDAMYWYRQDPGQGLRLIYYSQIVNDFQKGDIAEGYSVSREKKESFPLTVTSAQKNPTAFYLCASSTILAGGPDDEQFFGPGTRLTVL.